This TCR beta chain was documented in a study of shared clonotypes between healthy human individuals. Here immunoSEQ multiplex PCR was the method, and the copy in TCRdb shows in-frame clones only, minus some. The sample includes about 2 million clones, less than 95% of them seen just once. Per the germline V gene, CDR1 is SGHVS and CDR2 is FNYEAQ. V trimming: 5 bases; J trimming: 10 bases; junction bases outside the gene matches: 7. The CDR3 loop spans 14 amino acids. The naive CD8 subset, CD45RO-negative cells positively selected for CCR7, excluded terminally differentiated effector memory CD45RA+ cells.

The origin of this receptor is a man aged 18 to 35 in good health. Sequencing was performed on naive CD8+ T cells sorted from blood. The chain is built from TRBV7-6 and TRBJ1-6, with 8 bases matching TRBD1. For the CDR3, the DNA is TGTGCCAGCAGCCTCGGACAGGGAAGGTCACCCCTCCACTTT. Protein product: CASSLGQGRSPLHF.